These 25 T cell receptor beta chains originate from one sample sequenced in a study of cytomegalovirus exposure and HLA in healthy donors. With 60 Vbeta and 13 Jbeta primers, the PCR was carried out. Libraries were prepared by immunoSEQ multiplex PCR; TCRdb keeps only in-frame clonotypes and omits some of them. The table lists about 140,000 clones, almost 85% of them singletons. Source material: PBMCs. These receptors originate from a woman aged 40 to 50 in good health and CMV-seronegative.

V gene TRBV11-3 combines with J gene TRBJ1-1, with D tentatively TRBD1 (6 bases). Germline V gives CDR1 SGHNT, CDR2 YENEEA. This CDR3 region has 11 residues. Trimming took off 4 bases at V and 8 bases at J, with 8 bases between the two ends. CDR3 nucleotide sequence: TGTGCCAGCAGCTCAGGGGAAGAAGCTTTCTTT. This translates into CASSSGEEAFF.

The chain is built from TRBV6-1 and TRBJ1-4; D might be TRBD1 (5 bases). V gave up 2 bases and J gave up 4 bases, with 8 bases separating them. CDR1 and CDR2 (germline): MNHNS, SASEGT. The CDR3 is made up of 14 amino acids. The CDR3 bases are TGTGCCAGCAGTGAACTGGGGGGTAATGAAAAACTGTTTTTT. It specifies CASSELGGNEKLFF.

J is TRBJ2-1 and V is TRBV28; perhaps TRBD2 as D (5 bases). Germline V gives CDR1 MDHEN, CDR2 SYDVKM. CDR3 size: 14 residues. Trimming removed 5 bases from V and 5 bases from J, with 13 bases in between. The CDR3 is CASSPGNRHNEQFF. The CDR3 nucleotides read TGTGCCAGCAGTCCGGGGAACAGACACAATGAGCAGTTCTTC.

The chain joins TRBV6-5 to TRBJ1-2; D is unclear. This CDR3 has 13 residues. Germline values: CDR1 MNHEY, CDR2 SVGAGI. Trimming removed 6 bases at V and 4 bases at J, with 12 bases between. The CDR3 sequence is CASRLDKAYGYTF. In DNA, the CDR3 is TGTGCCAGCAGGTTAGACAAGGCCTATGGCTACACCTTC.

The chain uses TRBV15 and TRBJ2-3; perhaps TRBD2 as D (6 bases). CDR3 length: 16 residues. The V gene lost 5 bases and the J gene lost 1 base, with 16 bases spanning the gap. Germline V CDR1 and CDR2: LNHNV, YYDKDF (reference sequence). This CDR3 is CATSRLRGRGTDTQYF. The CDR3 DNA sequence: TGTGCCACCAGCCGACTGCGGGGCAGGGGCACAGATACGCAGTATTTT.

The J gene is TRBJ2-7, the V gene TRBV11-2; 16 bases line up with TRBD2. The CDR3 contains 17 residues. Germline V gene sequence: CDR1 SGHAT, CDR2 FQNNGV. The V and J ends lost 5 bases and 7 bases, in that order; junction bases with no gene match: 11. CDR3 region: CASSLGTSGRGVREQYF. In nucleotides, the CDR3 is TGTGCCAGCAGCCTAGGGACTAGCGGGAGGGGGGTGAGGGAGCAGTACTTC.

The CDR3 spells CASSYFPGLTDNEQFF. CDR3 DNA: TGTGCCAGCAGTTACTTCCCGGGACTAACAGACAATGAGCAGTTCTTC. This chain uses TRBV6-5 with TRBJ2-1, with TRBD2 identical over 7 bases. Germline trimming cut 1 base from V and 5 bases from J; bases unmatched to any gene: 8. The CDR3 length is 16 residues. Germline CDR1 MNHEY, CDR2 SVGAGI.

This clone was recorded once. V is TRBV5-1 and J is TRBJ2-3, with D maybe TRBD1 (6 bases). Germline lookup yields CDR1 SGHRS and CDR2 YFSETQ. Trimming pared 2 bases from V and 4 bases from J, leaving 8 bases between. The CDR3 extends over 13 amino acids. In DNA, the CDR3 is TGCGCCAGCAGCTTTTCAGGGGCAGATACGCAGTATTTT. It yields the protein CASSFSGADTQYF. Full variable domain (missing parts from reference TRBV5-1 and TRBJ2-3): KAGVTQTPRYLIKTRGQQVTLSCSPISGHRSVSWYQQTPGQGLQFLFEYFSETQRNKGNFPGRFSGRQFSNSRSEMNVSTLELGDSALYLCASSFSGADTQYFGPGTRLTVL.

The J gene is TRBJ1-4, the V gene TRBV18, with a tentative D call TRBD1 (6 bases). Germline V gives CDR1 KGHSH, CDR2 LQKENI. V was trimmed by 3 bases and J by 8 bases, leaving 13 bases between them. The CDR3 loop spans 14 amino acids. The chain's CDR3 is CASSPSGEGEKLFF. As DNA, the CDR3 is TGTGCCAGCTCACCGTCAGGGGAGGGGGAAAAACTGTTTTTT.

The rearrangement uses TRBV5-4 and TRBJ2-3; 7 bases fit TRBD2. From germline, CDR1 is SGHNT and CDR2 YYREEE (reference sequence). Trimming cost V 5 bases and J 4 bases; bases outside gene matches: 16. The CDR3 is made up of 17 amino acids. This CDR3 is CASSGPLAGASPDTQYF. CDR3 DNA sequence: TGTGCCAGCAGTGGTCCCTTGGCGGGAGCAAGCCCAGATACGCAGTATTTT.

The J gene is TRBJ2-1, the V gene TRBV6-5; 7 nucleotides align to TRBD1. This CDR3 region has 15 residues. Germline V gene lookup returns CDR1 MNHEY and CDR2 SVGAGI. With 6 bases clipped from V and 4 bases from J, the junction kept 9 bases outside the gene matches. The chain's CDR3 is CASRRTGGPYNEQFF. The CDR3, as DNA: TGTGCCAGCAGGAGGACAGGAGGACCGTACAATGAGCAGTTCTTC.

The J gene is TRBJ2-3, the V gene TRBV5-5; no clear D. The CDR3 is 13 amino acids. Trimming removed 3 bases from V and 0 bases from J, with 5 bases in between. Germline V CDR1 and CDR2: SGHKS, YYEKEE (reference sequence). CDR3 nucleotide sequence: TGTGCCAGCAGCTCCCCTAGCACAGATACGCAGTATTTT. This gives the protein CASSSPSTDTQYF.

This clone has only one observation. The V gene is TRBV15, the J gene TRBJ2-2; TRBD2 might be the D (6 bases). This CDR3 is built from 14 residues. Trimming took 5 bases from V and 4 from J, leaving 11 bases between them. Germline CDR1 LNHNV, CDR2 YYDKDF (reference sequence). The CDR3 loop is CATSPGLLTGELFF. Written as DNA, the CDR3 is TGTGCCACCAGCCCGGGACTTCTCACCGGGGAGCTGTTTTTT.

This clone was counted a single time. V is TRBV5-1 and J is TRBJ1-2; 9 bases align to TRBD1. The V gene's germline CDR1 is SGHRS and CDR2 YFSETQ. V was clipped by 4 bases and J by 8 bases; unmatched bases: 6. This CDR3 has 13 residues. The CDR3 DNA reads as TGCGCCAGCAGCCCGGGACAGGGAGAAGGCTACACCTTC. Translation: CASSPGQGEGYTF.

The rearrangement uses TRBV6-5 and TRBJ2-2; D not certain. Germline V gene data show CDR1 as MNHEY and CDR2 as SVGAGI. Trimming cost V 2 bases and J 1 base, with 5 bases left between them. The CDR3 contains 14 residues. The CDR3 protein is CASSYSMNTGELFF. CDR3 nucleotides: TGTGCCAGCAGTTACAGCATGAACACCGGGGAGCTGTTTTTT.

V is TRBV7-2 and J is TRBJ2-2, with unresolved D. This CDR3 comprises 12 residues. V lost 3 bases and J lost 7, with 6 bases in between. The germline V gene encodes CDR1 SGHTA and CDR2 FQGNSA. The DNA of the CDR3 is TGTGCCAGCAGCTTTCCAGGCGGGGAGCTGTTTTTT. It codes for CASSFPGGELFF.

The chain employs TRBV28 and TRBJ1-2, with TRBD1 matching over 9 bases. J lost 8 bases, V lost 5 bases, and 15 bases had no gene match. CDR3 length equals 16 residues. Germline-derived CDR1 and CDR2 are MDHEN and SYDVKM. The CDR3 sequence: CASSPFSGTGTEGYTF. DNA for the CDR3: TGTGCCAGCAGTCCCTTTAGTGGGACAGGGACGGAGGGCTACACCTTC.

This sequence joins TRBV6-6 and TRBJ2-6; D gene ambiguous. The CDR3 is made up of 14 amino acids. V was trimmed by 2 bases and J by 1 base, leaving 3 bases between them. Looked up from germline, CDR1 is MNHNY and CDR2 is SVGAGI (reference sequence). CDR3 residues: CASSYQSGANVLTF. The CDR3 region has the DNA TGTGCCAGCAGTTACCAGTCTGGGGCCAACGTCCTGACTTTC.

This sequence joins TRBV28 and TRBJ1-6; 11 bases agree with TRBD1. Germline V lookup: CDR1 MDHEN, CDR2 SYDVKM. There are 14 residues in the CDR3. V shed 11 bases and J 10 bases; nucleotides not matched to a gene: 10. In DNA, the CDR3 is TGTGCCGCGGGACAGGGGGTAGCCAACTCACCCCTCCACTTT. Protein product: CAAGQGVANSPLHF.

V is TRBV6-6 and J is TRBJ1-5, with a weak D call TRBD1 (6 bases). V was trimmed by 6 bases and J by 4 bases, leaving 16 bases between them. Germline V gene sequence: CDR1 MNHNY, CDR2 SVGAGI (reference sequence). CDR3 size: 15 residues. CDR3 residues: CASRWGPGRNQPQHF. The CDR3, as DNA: TGTGCCAGCAGATGGGGGCCAGGAAGAAATCAGCCCCAGCATTTT.

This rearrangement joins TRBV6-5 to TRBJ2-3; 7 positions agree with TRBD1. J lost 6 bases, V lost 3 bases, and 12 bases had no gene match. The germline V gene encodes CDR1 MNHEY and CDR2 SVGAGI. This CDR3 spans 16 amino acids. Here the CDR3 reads CASSYLPTGFGDTQYF. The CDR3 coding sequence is TGTGCCAGCAGTTATCTCCCGACAGGGTTTGGGGATACGCAGTATTTT.

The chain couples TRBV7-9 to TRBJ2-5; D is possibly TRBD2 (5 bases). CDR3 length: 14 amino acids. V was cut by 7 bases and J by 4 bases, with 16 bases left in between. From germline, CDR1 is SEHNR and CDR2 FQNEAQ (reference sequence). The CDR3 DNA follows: TGTGCCAGCACTGGACTGGTCTGGGGAGAGACCCAGTACTTC. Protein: CASTGLVWGETQYF.

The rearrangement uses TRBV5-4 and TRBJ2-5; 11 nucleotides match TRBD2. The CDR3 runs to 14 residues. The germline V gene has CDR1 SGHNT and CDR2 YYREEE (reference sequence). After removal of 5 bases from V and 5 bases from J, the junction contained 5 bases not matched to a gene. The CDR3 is CASSLRTSGETQYF. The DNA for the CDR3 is TGTGCCAGCAGTCTTAGGACTAGCGGGGAGACCCAGTACTTC.

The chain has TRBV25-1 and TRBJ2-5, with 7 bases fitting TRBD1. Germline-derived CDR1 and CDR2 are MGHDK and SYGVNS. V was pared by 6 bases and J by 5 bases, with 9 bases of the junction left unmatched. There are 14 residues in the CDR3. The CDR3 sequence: CASRIGGARETQYF. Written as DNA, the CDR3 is TGTGCCAGCAGGATAGGGGGCGCACGGGAGACCCAGTACTTC.

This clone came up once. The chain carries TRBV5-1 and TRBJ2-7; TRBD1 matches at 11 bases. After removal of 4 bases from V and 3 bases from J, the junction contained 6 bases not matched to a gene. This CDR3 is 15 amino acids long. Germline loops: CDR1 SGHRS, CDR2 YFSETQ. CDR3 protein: CASSGLGTGGYEQYF. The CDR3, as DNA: TGCGCCAGCAGCGGTCTCGGGACAGGGGGCTACGAGCAGTACTTC.